This entry is about one T cell receptor (beta chain). The clone's antigen remains unknown. Since a much larger clone is just one base distant, this may be a read error. The data originate from a study of T cells in Graves' hyperthyroidism and ophthalmopathy (dated by TCRdb to between 2018 and 2021). Turning to the overall study: TCR V-J signatures able to tell the groups apart were searched for in a discovery cohort of more than 90 patients, of whom 43 had Graves' ophthalmopathy and more than 55 had stable Graves' hyperthyroidism. An independent validation cohort of about 20 hyperthyroidism patients and approximately 16 patients who later progressed to ophthalmopathy tested prospective prediction of ophthalmopathy. The 100 or so discovery patients were randomly split 7:3 into training and test sets. Thyroid tissue and blood T-cell repertoires from six Graves' hyperthyroidism patients were also compared in the study. After blood sampling, hyperthyroidism patients were treated with methimazole at a starting dose of 30 mg daily, and ophthalmopathy patients were treated with high-dose intravenous methylprednisolone. According to the paper, TCR Vbeta CDR3 sequencing was carried out on approximately 140 peripheral blood samples, which came from fewer than 50 ophthalmopathy, fewer than 80 hyperthyroidism and approximately 17 progressor patients. Study-level results and caveats: Most expanded thyroid clonotypes (frequency above 0.001) were also found in blood, which suggests that blood repertoires may mirror thyroid immune responses. In validation, the model predicted progression to ophthalmopathy a median of around 6.5 months before onset, with roughly 70% sensitivity and just under 75% specificity. Sample size was not statistically predetermined, and investigators were not blinded to group allocation. In cross-validation, a model built on a 13 V-J signature told ophthalmopathy apart from stable hyperthyroidism with less than 90% sensitivity and roughly 81% specificity, and in testing the same model reached 80%/75%.

Stable Graves' hyperthyroidism was defined as the absence of progression to ophthalmopathy over 18 months of follow-up. Hyperthyroidism patients were newly diagnosed, with disease duration under 2 months, and aged 18 to 65 years. The study excluded patients with uncontrolled infections, other autoimmune diseases, pregnancy or lactation. Diagnoses were based on clinical symptoms, serum thyroxine and TRAb, thyroid ultrasound and orbital computed tomography. Total RNA was extracted using Trizol reagent, and RNA quality was assessed on an Agilent 2100 Bioanalyzer. The germline V gene yields SQVTM for CDR1 and ANQGSEA for CDR2. Including cysteine and phenylalanine, the CDR3 has 15 amino acids. Only the CDR3 DNA stays, 45 bases, in frame from base 1. The TCR beta CDR3 regions were amplified from RNA transcripts. A first-round RT-PCR of the TCR CDR3 used the HTBI primer set with the Qiagen OneStep RT-PCR kit. The libraries were constructed in a second round of multiplex PCR and then size-selected and purified. Paired-end sequencing of the libraries was performed with 100 bp reads on an Illumina HiSeq2000. The original pipeline was this. SOAPnuke was used to process the raw data, removing reads that contained adapters or uncalled bases, had a mean Phred below 15, or lacked an exact match to the constant primer or identifier. COPE v1.2.5 was used to merge the high-quality paired reads, and each unique nucleotide sequence was defined as a clonotype. MiTCR v1.1 was used to align the clonotypes against IMGT TRBV, TRBD and TRBJ reference segments. The analysis included only V-J combinations with a frequency above 0.0001, which together covered over 98% of the repertoires. A TCS score was defined as the ratio of F50 (clonal expansion) to E x V (chaos), with BLOSUM62-based TCRdist applied between CDR3 peptides within each V-J. Welch's t-statistics and random forest reduced roughly 540 V-J features to roughly 13, which were used in a naive Bayes classifier (R e1071). The raw public data were reprocessed by TCRdb itself: fastp quality trimming at Q25, MiXCR clonotype calling, in-frame beta chains only. Rows are unified per CDR3 protein, each entry keeping the most common DNA and genes. TCRdb's processing, not the authors' own work, is the source of the V and J calls. The table for this sample lists some 510,000 distinct CDR3 sequences; about 43% of them were counted only once. Of the sample, about 8.2% is held by the ten largest clones.

The TCR was taken from a woman aged 18-29 years with Graves' hyperthyroidism. Donor details come from another sample of the same person, matched by shared clones. Sample: peripheral blood or thyroid tissue (not recorded which). The chain employs TRBV29-1 and TRBJ1-2; tentative D gene TRBD1, with 5 bases matching. The CDR3 amino acid sequence is: CNVEDRGREGGGYTF. The bases are TGCAACGTTGAAGATAGGGGCAGGGAGGGAGGTGGCTACACCTTC. The full variable domain, completed from the reference TRBV29-1 and TRBJ1-2 proteins outside the CDR3, reads SAVISQKPSRDICQRGTSLTIQCQVDSQVTMMFWYRQQPGQSLTLIATANQGSEATYESGFVIDKFPISRPNLTFSTLTVSNMSPEDSSIYLCNVEDRGREGGGYTFGSGTRLTVV.